The 14 T cell receptor beta chains given below trace back to one sample, sequenced in a study of tumor-infiltrating lymphocytes in primary liver carcinoma. Unsorted bulk tissue of roughly 18-32 mg yielded co-extracted RNA and DNA. Researchers generated TCR beta cDNA from about 500 ng of total RNA, relying on a constant-region primer. Amplification in three nested multiplex PCR rounds with slightly modified ARM-PCR gave rise to TCR beta libraries. For approximately 9 cycles apiece, the opening two PCR rounds ran with TRBV1-TRBV30 forward primers and a C-beta reverse primer. TCRdb re-derived calls from the multiplex PCR reads in MiXCR, one entry per CDR3 protein. Of 95,000 to 150,000 distinct CDR3 sequences in the sample, around 60% were seen once. Sequencing was done on a sample of liver tumor tissue from sampling region 1. Regarding subset: tumor region T1, superior pole. These receptors came from a woman aged 60-70 years with primary liver carcinoma and hepatitis B virus infection.

The rearrangement uses TRBV6-1 and TRBJ1-1, with a tentative D call TRBD1 (5 bases). V shed 3 bases and J shed 5 bases, with 10 bases lying between them. Germline CDR1 MNHNS, CDR2 SASEGT. This CDR3 region has 13 residues. CDR3 bases: TGTGCCAGCAGTGACATTGACAGAACTGAAGCTTTCTTT. Amino acids: CASSDIDRTEAFF.

Remarks on this clonotype: Because the CDR3 is missing its conserved closing phenylalanine or tryptophan, this is likely a read error. This sequence joins TRBV28 and TRBJ2-2; 7 bases agree with TRBD2. This CDR3 is built from 14 residues. CDR1 is MDHEN and CDR2 is SYDVKM in the germline V gene. CDR3: CVSGGTINTGELFV. The CDR3 DNA follows: TGTGTCAGCGGCGGGACTATCAACACAGGGGAGCTGTTTGTT.

Points on this clonotype: An end of the junction differs from the germline gene, which may be a read error. The V call is TRBV24-1, the J call TRBJ2-1, with 11 bases matching TRBD2. The germline gives CDR1 KGHDR, CDR2 SFDVKD. The length of the CDR3 is 15 residues. As DNA, the CDR3 is TGTGCCACCAGTGATTCTGCCCGGGCTAGCGGGAGGTTGGTTTTC. Translation: CATSDSARASGRLVF.

This clonotype was counted at least ten times. The gene calls are TRBV12-3 or TRBV12-4 and TRBJ1-3; D is unclear. Deletions cut 8 bases from V and 0 bases from J, with 5 bases between. The CDR3 is 12 amino acids. The CDR3 nucleotides are TGTGCCAGCGCGGTCTCTGGAAACACCATATATTTT. Translating it yields CASAVSGNTIYF.

DNA of the CDR3: TGTGCCAGCAGTTACTCATACGAGGGGAGCTGCGAGCAGTACTTC. It translates to CASSYSYEGSCEQYF. This chain connects TRBV6-5 to TRBJ2-7; D assignment may be TRBD1 or TRBD2 (5 bases each). V was shortened by 0 bases and J by 6 bases, with 15 bases between the two germline ends. The germline gives CDR1 MNHEY, CDR2 SVGAGI. The CDR3 sequence is 15 residues long.

This clonotype was seen ten or more times. J is TRBJ2-1 and V is TRBV29-1, with 8 bases aligning to TRBD1. Germline V gene data show CDR1 as SQVTM and CDR2 as ANQGSEA. The ends lost 5 bases at V and 7 bases at J; junction bases unmatched: 7. The CDR3 sequence is 13 residues long. CDR3 protein: CSVKDRVGNEQFF. CDR3 nucleotides: TGCAGCGTTAAGGACAGGGTGGGGAATGAGCAGTTCTTC.

As regards this clonotype: At one end, the junction sequence differs from germline, possibly due to a read error. The chain has TRBV6-1 and TRBJ2-1, with TRBD2 matching 8 bases. This CDR3 has 18 amino acids. Germline V lookup: CDR1 MNHNS, CDR2 SASEGT. CDR3 amino acids: CTSSEWGLVYAKSNGQFF. CDR3 sequence (DNA): TGTACCAGCAGTGAATGGGGACTAGTGTATGCTAAAAGCAATGGGCAGTTCTTC.

Comments on this clonotype: This may come from a read error, since a much larger clone is one base off. The chain employs TRBV6-5 and TRBJ2-6; perhaps TRBD1 as D (5 bases). Per the germline V gene, CDR1 is MNHEY and CDR2 is SVGAGI. The CDR3 totals 15 residues. CDR3 in amino acids: CASSYRASGANILTF. CDR3 coding DNA: TGTGCCAGCAGTTACAGGGCCTCTGGGGCCAACATCCTGACTTTC.

The chain joins TRBV25-1 to TRBJ2-3; perhaps TRBD2 as D (6 bases). Per germline, CDR1 MGHDK and CDR2 SYGVNS. The V end lost 5 bases, the J end lost 8 bases, and 17 bases lay between the germline ends. The CDR3 is made up of 14 amino acids. CDR3 protein: CASSPLSDYVTQYF. CDR3 coding DNA: TGTGCCAGCAGTCCCCTCTCGGACTACGTTACGCAGTATTTT.

Many counts were recorded for this clonotype. The chain combines TRBV11-1 with TRBJ2-3; TRBD1 matches at 11 bases. CDR3 size: 15 residues. Germline V lookup: CDR1 SGHAT, CDR2 FQDESV (reference sequence). J was trimmed by 4 bases and V by 8 bases; bases with no gene match: 8. For the CDR3, the DNA is TGTGCCAGCCGCCTCCGGGACAGGGGGTCAGATACGCAGTATTTT. It encodes CASRLRDRGSDTQYF.

By proportion, this clonotype is medium-sized. The CDR3 spells CASSLDHDTGYGYTF. The CDR3 coding sequence is TGTGCCAGCAGCTTAGATCACGACACCGGCTATGGCTACACCTTC. The chain employs TRBV11-3 and TRBJ1-2; D is unclear. This CDR3 is 15 amino acids long. V lost 0 bases to trimming and J lost 4 bases, with 12 bases between them. Germline CDR1 SGHNT, CDR2 YENEEA.

As concerns this clonotype: A much more abundant neighbour one base away suggests this may be a read error. V and J are TRBV29-1 and TRBJ1-2, with D hard to call. V was cut by 2 bases and J by 0 bases, with 19 bases left in between. CDR1 and CDR2 from the germline V gene are SQVTM and ANQGSEA. The CDR3 consists of 17 residues. CDR3 in amino acids: CSVELGILELANYGYTF. Written as DNA, the CDR3 is TGCAGCGTTGAACTGGGGATTCTAGAGTTAGCTAACTATGGCTACACCTTC.

Comments on this clonotype: A much larger clone is a single base away; this may be a read error. The chain recombines TRBV5-6 with TRBJ2-2, with D perhaps matching TRBD1 or TRBD2 (5 bases each). Germline values: CDR1 SGHDT, CDR2 YYEEEE. Trimming took off 3 bases at V and 5 bases at J, with 11 bases between the two ends. This CDR3 contains 14 residues. CDR3 in DNA: TGTGCCAGCAGCTCAGGGACGTGGACCGGGGAGCTGTTTTTT. Amino acid sequence: CASSSGTWTGELFF.

The chain employs TRBV28 and TRBJ2-2; no definite D call. The CDR3 consists of 15 residues. Germline values: CDR1 MDHEN, CDR2 SYDVKM. V lost 3 bases and J lost 4, with 12 bases in between. DNA for the CDR3: TGTGCCAGCAGTTTTGGGCCCCGGAGCACCGGGGAGCTGTTTTTT. As protein: CASSFGPRSTGELFF.